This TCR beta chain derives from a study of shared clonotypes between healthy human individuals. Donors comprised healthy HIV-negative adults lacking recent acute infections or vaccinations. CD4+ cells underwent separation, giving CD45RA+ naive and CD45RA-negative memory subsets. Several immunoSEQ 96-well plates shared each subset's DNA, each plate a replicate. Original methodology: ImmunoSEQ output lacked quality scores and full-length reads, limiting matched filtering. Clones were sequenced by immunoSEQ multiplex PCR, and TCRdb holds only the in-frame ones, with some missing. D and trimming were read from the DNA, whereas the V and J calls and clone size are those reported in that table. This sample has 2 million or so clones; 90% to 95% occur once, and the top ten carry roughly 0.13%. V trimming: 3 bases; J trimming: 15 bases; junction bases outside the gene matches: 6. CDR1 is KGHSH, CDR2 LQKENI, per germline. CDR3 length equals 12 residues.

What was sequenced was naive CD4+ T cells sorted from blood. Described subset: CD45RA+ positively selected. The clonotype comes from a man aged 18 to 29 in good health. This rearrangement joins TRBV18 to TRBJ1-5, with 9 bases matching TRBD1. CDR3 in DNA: TGTGCCAGCTCACCTGGGACAGGGTTGGCGCATTTT. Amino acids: CASSPGTGLAHF.